The 25 T cell receptor beta chains in this list originate from one sample, sequenced in a study of Graves' ophthalmopathy and Graves' hyperthyroidism. The TCR beta CDR3 regions underwent amplification from RNA transcripts. The workflow started with a first-round RT-PCR run with HTBI primers and then moved on to a second-round multiplex PCR. TCRdb recomputed calls from the multiplex PCR reads with MiXCR, one row per CDR3 protein. This table has some 410,000 distinct CDR3 sequences, under 25% appearing once. Sample: peripheral blood. The source of these receptors is a woman younger than 35 with stable Graves' hyperthyroidism.

This clonotype was observed a few times. The chain is built from TRBV6-5 and TRBJ2-7; D remains ambiguous. CDR1 MNHEY and CDR2 SVGAGI come from the germline V gene. This CDR3 spans 16 amino acids. V dropped 0 bases and J dropped 7 bases, with 19 bases sitting between them. The CDR3 reads CASSYSDERRDREQYF. The CDR3 nucleotides read TGTGCCAGCAGTTACTCCGACGAGCGAAGGGATAGGGAGCAGTACTTC.

In the case of this clonotype: Germline and junction disagree at one end, which may indicate a read error. This chain joins TRBV2 and TRBJ2-5; 10 bases line up with TRBD2. The CDR3 consists of 14 residues. Per the germline V gene, CDR1 is SNHLY and CDR2 is FYNNEI. The CDR3 region is CAGRTSGNQETQYF. In DNA, the CDR3 is TGTGCCGGCAGAACTAGCGGGAACCAAGAGACCCAGTACTTC.

This clonotype was seen ten or more times. The chain carries TRBV20-1 and TRBJ2-7, with D perhaps being TRBD1 or TRBD2 (6 bases each). V was cut by 6 bases and J by 3 bases, with 15 bases left in between. This CDR3 is built from 13 residues. Germline V gene sequence: CDR1 DFQATT, CDR2 SNEGSKA (reference sequence). The CDR3 protein is CSANRGGIYEQYF. CDR3 coding DNA: TGCAGTGCCAACCGAGGGGGGATCTACGAGCAGTACTTC.

There are many counts of this clonotype. This sequence joins TRBV11-3 and TRBJ2-3; D is undetermined. CDR3 size: 13 residues. Trimming took off 2 bases at V and 7 bases at J, with 10 bases between the two ends. Germline CDR1 SGHNT, CDR2 YENEEA. CDR3 protein: CASSLTPSNTQYF. Here the CDR3 DNA reads TGTGCCAGCAGCTTAACCCCTTCGAATACGCAGTATTTT.

This clonotype has a count of ten or more. J is TRBJ2-5 and V is TRBV12-3 or TRBV12-4, with D unresolved. V was shortened by 5 bases and J by 5 bases, with 6 bases between the two germline ends. The CDR3 runs 11 residues. CDR3 loop: CASSPDETQYF. In DNA form, the CDR3 reads TGTGCCAGCAGTCCGGATGAGACCCAGTACTTC.

This clonotype was counted many times. The chain employs TRBV20-1 and TRBJ1-1; D is ambiguous. The CDR3 loop spans 13 amino acids. CDR1 DFQATT and CDR2 SNEGSKA come from the germline V gene (reference sequence). V was clipped by 6 bases and J by 3 bases, with 14 bases between them. The CDR3 sequence: CSARTGGDTEAFF. CDR3 bases: TGCAGTGCCCGGACGGGCGGGGACACTGAAGCTTTCTTT.

This clonotype was picked up many times. The chain uses TRBV20-1 and TRBJ1-5; TRBD1 is a possible D gene (5 bases). The V end lost 3 bases, the J end lost 4 bases, and 16 bases lay between the germline ends. CDR1 and CDR2 (germline): DFQATT, SNEGSKA (reference sequence). The CDR3 contains 15 residues. The CDR3 DNA is TGCAGTGCTAGCATGCAGGGACTATGGAATCAGCCCCAGCATTTT. Translating gives CSASMQGLWNQPQHF.

V is TRBV6-1 and J is TRBJ2-7, with no clear D. V was pared by 7 bases and J by 0 bases, with 16 bases between. In germline, CDR1 is MNHNS, CDR2 SASEGT. This CDR3 contains 15 residues. For the CDR3, the DNA is TGTGCCAGCACTATATCCGGCAGGTCCTCCTACGAGCAGTACTTC. As protein: CASTISGRSSYEQYF.

This clonotype was seen ten or more times. This chain uses TRBV28 with TRBJ1-2; D is uncertain. The CDR3 extends over 10 amino acids. V was pared by 6 bases and J by 5 bases, with 4 bases between. Looked up from germline, CDR1 is MDHEN and CDR2 is SYDVKM. The CDR3 is CASRLYGYTF. As DNA, the CDR3 is TGTGCCAGCAGACTTTATGGCTACACCTTC.

This clonotype was counted many times. The chain couples TRBV12-3 or TRBV12-4 to TRBJ2-7; a weak D match, TRBD2 (7 bases). The CDR3 spans 14 residues. Trimming left V 3 bases short and J 7 bases short, with 16 bases between. The CDR3 nucleotides are TGTGCCAGCAGTTTCGGCGGGGGCGTTAGGGAGCAGTACTTC. It yields the protein CASSFGGGVREQYF.

This clonotype occurred many times. The chain joins TRBV6-5 to TRBJ2-5, with D maybe TRBD2 (5 bases). With 6 bases removed from V and 2 bases from J, the gap between germline ends came to 13 bases. The CDR3 contains 14 residues. The germline V gene has CDR1 MNHEY and CDR2 SVGAGI. This CDR3 is CASRILADQETQYF. The CDR3 nucleotides read TGTGCCAGCAGGATCCTAGCAGATCAAGAGACCCAGTACTTC.

The CDR3 DNA follows: TGTGCCAGCAGTTACTCGATCTCCGGCTATGGCTACACCTTC. It specifies CASSYSISGYGYTF. This chain connects TRBV27 to TRBJ1-2; D gene uncertain. V was trimmed by 4 bases and J by 4 bases, leaving 13 bases between them. This CDR3 has 14 amino acids. Looked up from germline, CDR1 is MNHEY and CDR2 is SMNVEV (reference sequence).

This clonotype has a count of ten or more. This rearrangement joins TRBV28 to TRBJ2-7, with TRBD2 matching 8 bases. V was clipped by 5 bases and J by 6 bases; unmatched bases: 6. Germline CDR1 and CDR2: MDHEN and SYDVKM. The CDR3 has 13 amino acids. The CDR3 loop is CASSRPGGPEQYF. CDR3 bases: TGTGCCAGCAGTCGACCGGGAGGGCCCGAGCAGTACTTC.

About this clonotype itself: Given a much more abundant clone one base away, this may be a read error. CDR3 protein: CSVEASGGYTGEPFF. The CDR3 DNA sequence: TGCAGCGTTGAAGCCTCCGGGGGATACACCGGGGAGCCGTTTTTT. The chain combines TRBV29-1 with TRBJ2-2; tentative D call: TRBD2 (6 bases). CDR1 is SQVTM, CDR2 ANQGSEA, per germline. The CDR3 has 15 residues.

This clonotype was seen ten or more times. The chain has TRBV2 and TRBJ2-2; TRBD2 matches 10 bases. This CDR3 comprises 17 residues. CDR1 and CDR2 from the germline V gene are SNHLY and FYNNEI. With V trimmed by 6 bases and J by 5 bases, 12 bases remained unmatched. CDR3 residues: CASRAFPSGSVTGELFF. The CDR3 nucleotides are TGTGCCAGCAGGGCTTTCCCTAGCGGGAGTGTTACCGGGGAGCTGTTTTTT.

This clonotype was recorded many times. J is TRBJ1-2 and V is TRBV27; D is uncertain. Deletions cut 4 bases from V and 4 bases from J, with 16 bases between. This CDR3 region has 15 residues. Germline CDR1 and CDR2: MNHEY and SMNVEV (reference sequence). The CDR3 is CASSSLSGVFYGYTF. The CDR3 DNA sequence: TGTGCCAGCAGTTCGCTATCCGGGGTCTTCTATGGCTACACCTTC.

This clonotype was seen many times. The chain carries TRBV6-2 or TRBV6-3 and TRBJ2-2; 10 nucleotides align to TRBD2. CDR1 MNHEY and CDR2 SVGEGT come from the germline V gene. The CDR3 runs to 18 residues. V lost 4 bases to trimming and J lost 7 bases; unmatched junction nucleotides: 15. Here the CDR3 reads CASSSERVLAGVGGELFF. Written as DNA, the CDR3 is TGTGCCAGCAGTTCCGAGCGGGTGCTAGCGGGAGTAGGCGGGGAGCTGTTTTTT.

This clonotype showed up many times. The J gene is TRBJ2-3, the V gene TRBV28; D ambiguous. CDR3 length: 15 amino acids. V lost 6 bases to trimming and J lost 1 base, with 14 bases between them. CDR1 is MDHEN and CDR2 is SYDVKM in the germline V gene. DNA of the CDR3: TGTGCCAGCAGCCCGTCAGGCCTACGCACAGATACGCAGTATTTT. Translation: CASSPSGLRTDTQYF.

J is TRBJ2-7 and V is TRBV5-1, with 7 bases that match TRBD2. V lost 1 base to trimming and J lost 5 bases; unmatched junction nucleotides: 6. In germline, CDR1 is SGHRS, CDR2 YFSETQ. The length of the CDR3 is 14 residues. The CDR3, as DNA: TGCGCCAGCAGCTTGAGCGGGGTGTGGGACGAGCAGTACTTC. Protein: CASSLSGVWDEQYF.

This clonotype came up many times. The V call is TRBV4-2, the J call TRBJ1-2, with a possible D match to TRBD1 (5 bases). The CDR3 loop spans 16 amino acids. The germline V gene has CDR1 LGHNA and CDR2 YNFKEQ. V was pared by 0 bases and J by 4 bases, with 15 bases between. The CDR3 protein is CASSQDRGALVYGYTF. Here the CDR3 DNA reads TGTGCCAGCAGCCAAGATCGAGGGGCGCTGGTCTATGGCTACACCTTC.

V is TRBV20-1 and J is TRBJ2-5; D uncertain. The CDR3 loop spans 16 amino acids. Germline-derived CDR1 and CDR2 are DFQATT and SNEGSKA (reference sequence). With 2 bases removed from V and 9 bases from J, the gap between germline ends came to 25 bases. CDR3 region: CSARSVSEVAFLAQYF. CDR3 sequence (DNA): TGCAGTGCTAGATCGGTTTCAGAGGTGGCTTTTTTGGCCCAGTACTTC.

CDR3 bases: TGTGCCAGCCATTCAGGGGTCGAGCAGTACTTC. This codes for CASHSGVEQYF. The chain couples TRBV6-1 to TRBJ2-7; D perhaps matches TRBD1 (6 bases). This CDR3 spans 11 amino acids. V was shortened by 8 bases and J by 6 bases, with 11 bases between the two germline ends. Germline-derived CDR1 and CDR2 are MNHNS and SASEGT.

In this sample, this clonotype turned up many times. This CDR3 reads CASSFRPSYSASFSYEQYF. The CDR3, as DNA: TGTGCCAGCAGTTTTCGACCTTCCTACAGCGCTTCCTTTTCCTACGAGCAGTACTTC. The V gene is TRBV28, the J gene TRBJ2-7, with D unresolved. The CDR3 has 19 amino acids. Trimming left V 3 bases short and J 1 base short, with 25 bases between. CDR1 is MDHEN and CDR2 is SYDVKM in the germline V gene.

V usage is TRBV7-9 and J usage is TRBJ2-7; D ambiguous. The better agreement between TRBJ2-5 and the DNA end casts doubt on the J call. This CDR3 spans 15 amino acids. Per the germline V gene, CDR1 is SEHNR and CDR2 is FQNEAQ (reference sequence). CDR3 DNA: TGTGCCAGCAGCTTGTCTCTGGGGAAGGGAGAGACCCAGTACTTC. Protein: CASSLSLGKGETQYF.

This rearrangement joins TRBV6-1 to TRBJ1-5; D is perhaps TRBD1 (5 bases). Trimming cost V 9 bases and J 3 bases, with 15 bases left between them. Germline V gives CDR1 MNHNS, CDR2 SASEGT. The length of the CDR3 is 14 residues. CDR3 in amino acids: CASGGRRDNQPQHF. The CDR3 nucleotides are TGTGCCAGTGGGGGTAGACGGGACAATCAGCCCCAGCATTTT.